This TCR beta chain was observed in a study of beta chain features in type 1 diabetes. The authors reverse transcribed all of the isolated RNA, so sequencing captured expressed TCRB transcripts. The repertoire was sequenced with immunoSEQ multiplex PCR; TCRdb's copy has only in-frame clones and lacks some. This table has roughly 340,000 clones, about 13% appearing once. This clone turned up a few times. Its antigen remains unknown. There are 19 residues in the CDR3. With V trimmed by 0 bases and J by 2 bases, 14 bases remained unmatched. The germline CDR1 and CDR2 sequences are LGHNA and YNFKEQ. General study points: Patients with type 1 diabetes carried fewer insertions and had more deletions at their VDJ junctions. In all four CD4+ subsets, TCRB CDR3 length was significantly, moderately reduced in type 1 diabetes.

The sequence was collected from a woman between 18 and 29 years old with type 1 diabetes. The V gene is TRBV4-2, the J gene TRBJ2-7, with 9 bases lining up with TRBD2. Sequences were obtained from naive CD4+ T cells from blood. The CDR3 DNA sequence: TGTGCCAGCAGCCAAGATGTTCTTAGCGGGAGATACCTTCCCTACGAGCAGTACTTC. Translating it yields CASSQDVLSGRYLPYEQYF.